These 7 T cell receptor beta chains originate from one sample sequenced in a study of blood T cell repertoires in COVID-19. TCRdb's copy holds only in-frame clones and misses some; the assay was immunoSEQ multiplex PCR. Of some 340,000 clones in the sample, around 87% were seen once. Sequences were obtained from PBMCs or T cells enriched from blood (not recorded which). These receptors all come from a woman aged 30 to 39 who had recovered from COVID-19.

The V and J genes are TRBV30 and TRBJ2-7; the D gene is possibly TRBD2 (5 bases). Germline V gene sequence: CDR1 GTSNPN, CDR2 SVGIG (reference sequence). The V end lost 1 base, the J end lost 0 bases, and 16 bases lay between the germline ends. This CDR3 has 16 residues. CDR3 loop: CAWSGKSSGFSYEQYF. The CDR3, as DNA: TGTGCCTGGAGTGGAAAGAGTTCGGGGTTCTCCTACGAGCAGTACTTC.

This chain joins TRBV14 and TRBJ2-5; 10 bases are a match to TRBD1. This CDR3 spans 13 amino acids. Germline lookup yields CDR1 SGHDN and CDR2 FVKESK. V trimming: 9 bases; J trimming: 6 bases; junction bases outside the gene matches: 7. CDR3 sequence reads: CASNRDRGKTQYF. As DNA, the CDR3 is TGTGCCAGTAACCGGGACAGGGGAAAGACCCAGTACTTC.

The V gene is TRBV7-9, the J gene TRBJ1-6; 9 bases match TRBD1. The germline V gene has CDR1 SEHNR and CDR2 FQNEAQ (reference sequence). CDR3 length: 16 amino acids. V dropped 0 bases and J dropped 7; count of bases not matched to a gene: 4. DNA for the CDR3: TGTGCCAGCAGCTTAGCGGGGACAGGGAACAATTCACCCCTCCACTTT. Residues: CASSLAGTGNNSPLHF.

DNA for the CDR3: TGTGCCAGCAGCCAATCGGACAGGACAAACTATGGCTACACCTTC. Translated: CASSQSDRTNYGYTF. J is TRBJ1-2 and V is TRBV4-2; 7 bases fit TRBD1. The germline V gene encodes CDR1 LGHNA and CDR2 YNFKEQ. The V and J ends lost 2 bases and 2 bases, in that order; junction bases with no gene match: 5. The CDR3 length is 15 residues.

The rearrangement links TRBV16 to TRBJ1-2; 7 nucleotides align to TRBD1. This CDR3 is built from 14 residues. V shed 5 bases and J 4 bases; nucleotides not matched to a gene: 7. CDR1 KGHSY and CDR2 FQNENV come from the germline V gene. For the CDR3, the DNA is TGTGCCAGCAGCGTCCGACAGGGAACCTATGGCTACACCTTC. Its translation is CASSVRQGTYGYTF.

The chain employs TRBV5-1 and TRBJ2-3, with a tentative D call TRBD1 (5 bases). CDR1 and CDR2 (germline): SGHRS, YFSETQ. The CDR3 length is 13 residues. V lost 3 bases to trimming and J lost 2 bases, with 7 bases between them. CDR3 sequence: CASSWGPTDTQYF. The CDR3 nucleotides read TGCGCCAGCAGCTGGGGCCCCACAGATACGCAGTATTTT. The full variable domain, its missing parts supplied by reference TRBV5-1 and TRBJ2-3, is KAGVTQTPRYLIKTRGQQVTLSCSPISGHRSVSWYQQTPGQGLQFLFEYFSETQRNKGNFPGRFSGRQFSNSRSEMNVSTLELGDSALYLCASSWGPTDTQYFGPGTRLTVL.

This CDR3 reads CASSDAVTGSSYEQYF. CDR3 nucleotides: TGTGCCAGCAGTGATGCAGTGACAGGGAGCTCCTACGAGCAGTACTTC. The chain links TRBV6-1 to TRBJ2-7, with 7 bases identical to TRBD1. The germline gives CDR1 MNHNS, CDR2 SASEGT. Trimming at V came to 3 bases and at J to 0 bases, leaving 8 bases not matched to a gene. The CDR3 has 16 amino acids.